This TCR beta chain was recovered during a study of technical replicates of blood from several donors. The sample holds one count of this clone. The assay was immunoSEQ multiplex PCR, and TCRdb's table has in-frame clones only and misses some. The repertoire holds tens of thousands of clones, over 90% seen once, with 3.5% to 5.5% in the top ten. The length of the CDR3 is 15 residues. V dropped 7 bases and J dropped 5 bases, with 21 bases sitting between them. The V gene's germline CDR1 is SGHTS and CDR2 YDEGEE. The receptor comes from a human donor in good health. Some clones in this sample may be carry-over from other donors' samples. J is TRBJ1-1 and V is TRBV5-8, with D possibly being TRBD1 (6 bases). The sequenced sample consisted of PBMCs. CDR3 residues: CASATGTIYGTEAFF. CDR3 sequence (DNA): TGTGCCAGCGCTACCGGGACAATTTACGGAACTGAAGCTTTCTTT.